The rows below give T cell receptor beta chains drawn from one sample of a study of shared clonotypes between healthy human individuals. Clones were read by immunoSEQ multiplex PCR, and TCRdb kept only the in-frame ones, dropping some. The sample has approximately 2,200,000 clones; 90% to 95% are singletons. What was sequenced was naive CD8+ T cells from PBMCs. These receptors came from a man in his late teens or twenties in good health. Some clones in this sample may be carry-over from other donors' samples. CDR3s include the opening cysteine and the closing phenylalanine or tryptophan. The D gene is left open where the match is weak. Not every row has a clone size; where given, it reads once, few, many or a size class.

TRBV27	-	-	TRBJ2-2	TGTGCCACCCTCCCGACGAACACCGGGGAGCTGTTTTTT	CATLPTNTGELFF
TRBV7-9	-	-	TRBJ2-7	TGTGCCAGCAGCTTTGTAGGAGCCGGGAACGAGCAGTACTTC	CASSFVGAGNEQYF
TRBV6-5	-	-	TRBJ2-1	TGTGCCAGCAGTACCGTAGCGGCCTCCTACAATGAGCAGTTCTTC	CASSTVAASYNEQFF
TRBV27	TRBD1	-	TRBJ2-2	TGTGCCAGCAGCCCAACAACCGGGACAGGGACAGTCGCCGGGGAGCTGTTTTTT	CASSPTTGTGTVAGELFF
TRBV28	-	-	TRBJ1-1	TGTGCCAGCAGTTTCCTGGGGGGGCAAAACACTGAAGCTTTCTTT	CASSFLGGQNTEAFF
TRBV29-1	-	-	TRBJ2-7	TGCAGCGTTGAAGTCAGAGCCTACGAGCAGTACTTC	CSVEVRAYEQYF
TRBV18	-	-	TRBJ2-6	TGTGCCAGCTCACCCAACCCACAGCTACTGGCCAACGTCCTGACTTTC	CASSPNPQLLANVLTF
TRBV19	TRBD1	-	TRBJ2-7	TGTGCCAGTAGTGAAGGGACAGGGGGCAACGAGCAGTACTTC	CASSEGTGGNEQYF
TRBV27	-	-	TRBJ1-2	TGTGCCAGCAGTTTACAGGGTTATGGCTACACCTTC	CASSLQGYGYTF
TRBV28	-	once	TRBJ1-5	TGTGCCAGCAGTAAACAGGTTAGCAATCAGCCCCAGCATTTT	CASSKQVSNQPQHF
TRBV2	-	-	TRBJ1-1	TGTGCCAGCCCGGGCCAAGCACTGAACACTGAAGCTTTCTTT	CASPGQALNTEAFF
TRBV27	TRBD2	-	TRBJ2-1	TGTGCCAGCAGTTTATATTGGGGACTAGCGGCATCCTACAATGAGCAGTTCTTC	CASSLYWGLAASYNEQFF
TRBV9	-	-	TRBJ2-1	TGTGCCAGCAGCGTATCGGACAGCACCTACAATGAGCAGTTCTTC	CASSVSDSTYNEQFF
TRBV9	-	-	TRBJ2-1	TGTGCCAGCAGCGGGGTTAAAGGGGACATCGACAATGAGCAGTTCTTC	CASSGVKGDIDNEQFF
TRBV19	TRBD2	once	TRBJ2-1	TGTGCCAGTAGTTACCCCGGACTAGCGGGGAATGAGCAGTTCTTC	CASSYPGLAGNEQFF
TRBV5-1	-	-	TRBJ2-7	TGCGCCAGCAGCTTGGCCCCGGACTACGAGCAGTACTTC	CASSLAPDYEQYF
TRBV28	-	-	TRBJ2-6	TGTGCCAGCAGTTTAAACTGGGACCCACAGAGGGGGGCCAACGTCCTGACTTTC	CASSLNWDPQRGANVLTF
TRBV27	-	-	TRBJ2-7	TGTGCCAGCAGAAGGGGGTCCTACGAGCAGTACTTC	CASRRGSYEQYF
TRBV19	-	-	TRBJ2-7	TGTGCCAGTAGTATACGCAGAGTGAAGGGGATTTCCTACGAGCAGTACTTC	CASSIRRVKGISYEQYF
TRBV10-3	-	-	TRBJ2-3	TGTGCCATCAGGCGGGACAACACAGATACGCAGTATTTT	CAIRRDNTDTQYF
TRBV29-1	-	-	TRBJ1-5	TGCAGCGTGGAGGTCGTCGGAGGGAAAAATCAGCCCCAGCATTTT	CSVEVVGGKNQPQHF
TRBV27	-	-	TRBJ2-3	TGTGCCAGCAGTTTTGGGACTTCCCGCGGAGATACGCAGTATTTT	CASSFGTSRGDTQYF